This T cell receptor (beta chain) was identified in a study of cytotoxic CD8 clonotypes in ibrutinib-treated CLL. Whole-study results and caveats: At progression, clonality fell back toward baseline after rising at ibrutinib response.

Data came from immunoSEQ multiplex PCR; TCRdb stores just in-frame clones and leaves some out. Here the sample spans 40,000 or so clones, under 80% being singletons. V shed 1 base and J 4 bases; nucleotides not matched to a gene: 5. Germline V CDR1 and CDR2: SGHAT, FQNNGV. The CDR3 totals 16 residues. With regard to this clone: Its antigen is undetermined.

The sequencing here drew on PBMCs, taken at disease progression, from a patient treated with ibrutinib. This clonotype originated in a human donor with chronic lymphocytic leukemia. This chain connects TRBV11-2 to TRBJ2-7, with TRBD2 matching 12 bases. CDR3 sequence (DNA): TGTGCCAGCAGCTTAGCCCTAGCGGGGGGGCCGTACGAGCAGTACTTC. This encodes CASSLALAGGPYEQYF.